The rows below give T cell receptor beta chains drawn from one sample of a study of blood T cell repertoires in COVID-19. Here immunoSEQ multiplex PCR was the method, and the copy in TCRdb shows in-frame clones only, minus some. The sample has roughly 200,000 clones; under 90% are singletons. Specimen: peripheral blood. These receptors came from a person between 65 and 80 years old with COVID-19, enrolled during active disease. Both conserved end residues are part of each CDR3. D genes are given only for firm matches. Part of the rows lack a size; the others show once, few, many or a class for expanded clones.

V gene	clone size	D gene	J gene	CDR3 protein	CDR3 DNA
TRBV9	-	-	TRBJ1-1	CASSVGTGSNTEAFF	TGTGCCAGCAGCGTAGGGACGGGATCAAACACTGAAGCTTTCTTT
TRBV28	-	TRBD2	TRBJ2-1	CASRDMGLAGVGIYNEQFF	TGTGCCAGCAGAGATATGGGACTAGCGGGGGTCGGTATCTACAATGAGCAGTTCTTC
TRBV7-8	-	-	TRBJ1-5	CASSLGLDAGVQPQHF	TGTGCCAGCAGCTTAGGTCTCGATGCAGGGGTTCAGCCCCAGCATTTT
TRBV4-1	-	TRBD1	TRBJ1-1	CASSHADRAAFF	TGCGCCAGCAGCCATGCGGACAGGGCTGCTTTCTTT
TRBV28	once	TRBD1	TRBJ1-5	CASSLVDRVPSNQPQHF	TGTGCCAGCAGTTTGGTGGACAGGGTCCCTAGCAATCAGCCCCAGCATTTT
TRBV27	-	TRBD1	TRBJ2-3	CASSPQGQRTDTQYF	TGTGCCAGCAGTCCCCAGGGACAGCGCACAGATACGCAGTATTTT
TRBV28	-	TRBD1	TRBJ2-7	CASSDSGTGTHEQYF	TGTGCCAGCAGTGACTCCGGGACAGGGACCCACGAGCAGTACTTC
TRBV3-1/TRBV3-2	-	-	TRBJ2-1	CASSQHHLGSGYNEQFF	TGTGCCAGCAGCCAACACCATCTGGGCTCGGGGTACAATGAGCAGTTCTTC
TRBV2	once	TRBD2	TRBJ2-3	CASSLRTSGGLRDTQYF	TGTGCCAGCAGTCTCCGGACTAGCGGGGGGCTTAGAGATACGCAGTATTTT
TRBV24-1	-	TRBD1	TRBJ2-3	CATSDRDRASTDTQYF	TGTGCCACCAGTGACAGGGACAGGGCGAGCACAGATACGCAGTATTTT
TRBV19	many	TRBD1	TRBJ2-7	CASGQTYEQYF	TGTGCTTCGGGACAGACCTACGAGCAGTACTTC
TRBV12-5	-	TRBD1	TRBJ1-1	CASGLGDSRNTEAFF	TGTGCTAGTGGTTTGGGGGACAGCCGGAACACTGAAGCTTTCTTT
TRBV3-1/TRBV3-2	-	-	TRBJ2-3	CASSPFLSTDTQYF	TGTGCCAGCAGCCCCTTCCTTAGCACAGATACGCAGTATTTT
TRBV27	once	-	TRBJ1-2	CASSPATEVYGYTF	TGTGCCAGCAGTCCCGCGACTGAAGTCTATGGCTACACCTTC
TRBV5-1	few	-	TRBJ2-3	CASSPGQQSTDTQYF	TGCGCCAGCAGCCCTGGACAGCAAAGCACAGATACGCAGTATTTT
TRBV27	-	-	TRBJ1-5	CASRAFDGDSQPQHF	TGTGCCAGCAGGGCCTTTGACGGTGACAGTCAGCCCCAGCATTTT
TRBV7-2	once	TRBD1	TRBJ2-7	CASSPPGTGGREQYF	TGTGCCAGCAGCCCCCCTGGGACAGGGGGACGCGAGCAGTACTTC
TRBV28	-	TRBD1	TRBJ2-2	CASSSPAGQGAGGELFF	TGTGCCAGCAGTTCACCGGCCGGGCAGGGGGCGGGCGGGGAGCTGTTTTTT
TRBV18	-	TRBD1	TRBJ2-7	CASSRSGTVESYEQYF	TGTGCCAGCTCACGATCAGGGACAGTCGAATCCTACGAGCAGTACTTC
TRBV19	-	TRBD1	TRBJ1-2	CAIAGTGLPGGYTF	TGTGCCATTGCCGGGACAGGACTCCCCGGGGGCTACACCTTC
TRBV10-2	-	-	TRBJ2-2	CASSGTRYTGELFF	TGCGCCAGCAGTGGAACGAGATACACCGGGGAGCTGTTTTTT
TRBV5-1	-	TRBD2	TRBJ2-3	CASSPRLAGGAPDTQYF	TGCGCCAGCAGCCCCCGACTAGCGGGAGGAGCACCAGATACGCAGTATTTT
TRBV19	-	-	TRBJ2-7	CASSGGTGHAEQYF	TGTGCCAGTAGCGGGGGGACAGGTCACGCCGAGCAGTACTTC
TRBV7-2	-	TRBD2	TRBJ2-1	CASSPLGTSSYNEQFF	TGTGCCAGCAGCCCGCTGGGGACTAGCTCCTACAATGAGCAGTTCTTC
TRBV5-1	few	TRBD2	TRBJ2-5	CASGPTSGRGETQYF	TGCGCCAGCGGTCCAACTAGCGGGAGAGGGGAGACCCAGTACTTC
TRBV5-4	once	-	TRBJ2-1	CASSTHTSLNEQFF	TGTGCCAGCAGCACCCATACTAGTCTCAATGAGCAGTTCTTC
TRBV19	-	TRBD1	TRBJ1-6	CASSLRTGDNSPLHF	TGTGCCAGTAGCCTACGGACAGGGGATAATTCACCCCTCCACTTT
TRBV7-3	-	TRBD1	TRBJ1-6	CASSLGRDRGSPLHF	TGTGCCAGCAGCCTAGGCCGGGACAGGGGATCACCCCTCCACTTT
TRBV6-1	-	-	TRBJ2-2	CASSERQYGTGELFF	TGTGCCAGCAGTGAAAGACAGTATGGTACCGGGGAGCTGTTTTTT
TRBV2	-	-	TRBJ1-1	CASSPQGVNTEAFF	TGTGCCAGCAGTCCACAGGGAGTGAATACTGAAGCTTTCTTT
TRBV6-5	-	-	TRBJ1-1	CASSRLTEAFF	TGTGCCAGCTCACGACTTACTGAAGCTTTCTTT
TRBV11-2	-	TRBD2	TRBJ2-1	CASSFGLAGSIDNEQFF	TGTGCCAGCAGCTTTGGACTAGCGGGATCCATCGACAATGAGCAGTTCTTC
TRBV19	-	-	TRBJ2-2	CASSIKRELFF	TGTGCCAGTAGTATTAAGCGGGAGCTGTTTTTT
TRBV5-6	-	TRBD1	TRBJ1-2	CASSFQQGEGYTF	TGTGCCAGCAGCTTCCAACAGGGGGAAGGCTACACCTTC
TRBV9	once	-	TRBJ2-6	CASSPRSLGANVLTF	TGTGCCAGCAGCCCCAGGTCTCTTGGGGCCAACGTCCTGACTTTC
TRBV28	-	TRBD2	TRBJ2-5	CASSFGGGYQETQYF	TGTGCCAGCAGTTTCGGGGGGGGGTACCAAGAGACCCAGTACTTC
TRBV7-2	once	-	TRBJ2-2	CASSLATPTGELFF	TGTGCCAGCAGCTTGGCCACCCCCACCGGGGAGCTGTTTTTT
TRBV18	once	TRBD1	TRBJ2-6	CASSPMIGTGGAGANVLTF	TGTGCCAGCTCACCGATGATAGGGACAGGGGGCGCTGGGGCCAACGTCCTGACTTTC
TRBV5-8	once	TRBD2	TRBJ2-1	CASSLKRGSSYNEQFF	TGTGCCAGCAGCCTTAAGCGGGGGAGCTCCTACAATGAGCAGTTCTTC
TRBV5-8	-	-	TRBJ2-7	CASSSDDKFYEQYF	TGTGCCAGCAGCTCTGACGACAAATTCTACGAGCAGTACTTC